These 29 T cell receptor beta chains were sequenced from one sample in a study of CXCR3-negative and CXCR3-positive naive CD8 T cells. Preparation of TRB cDNA libraries relied on 5' RACE carrying UMI labels. Each CDR3 protein gets one entry in TCRdb, which reprocessed the 5' RACE reads and gives no DNA. The sample totals tens of thousands of distinct CDR3 sequences. Sequenced input: naive CXCR3- CD8+ T cells from blood. Indicated subset: CD45RO-CCR7+CD27+CD95- naive CD8+ T cells lacking CXCR3 (TNR3-). These receptors came from a human donor in good health. Some clones in this sample may be carry-over from other donors' samples.

The chain employs TRBV11-2 and TRBJ2-7; TCRdb indicates TRBD1, and absent DNA this call remains unverified. Per the germline V gene, CDR1 is SGHAT and CDR2 is FQNNGV. The CDR3 contains 14 residues. CDR3 amino acids: CASTRGGTLYEQYF.

The chain couples TRBV14 to TRBJ2-7. CDR3 length equals 14 residues. Germline lookup yields CDR1 SGHDN and CDR2 FVKESK. This CDR3 is CASSQVQVWYEQYF.

V is TRBV11-1 and J is TRBJ2-2. The CDR3 has 14 residues. From germline, CDR1 is SGHAT and CDR2 FQDESV (reference sequence). This CDR3 reads CASSRKGNTEELFF.

The CDR3 protein is CASGWTLRHEQYF. J is TRBJ2-7 and V is TRBV12-5. The CDR3 sequence is 13 residues long. Looked up from germline, CDR1 is LGHNT and CDR2 is FRNRAP.

This sequence joins TRBV20-1 and TRBJ2-7; the TCRdb call, TRBD1, lacks DNA for checking. The CDR3 consists of 14 residues. The germline V gene encodes CDR1 DFQATT and CDR2 SNEGSKA (reference sequence). CDR3 loop: CSAREMGEGYEQYF.

The chain carries TRBV21-1 and TRBJ2-2; TCRdb's D call, TRBD1, is unchecked because there is no DNA. TRBV21-1 counts as a pseudogene. The CDR3 covers 17 residues. The CDR3 spells CASSIPQGSLYTGELFF.

V and J are TRBV29-1 and TRBJ2-7; TCRdb names TRBD1, which stays unverified in the absence of DNA. Germline CDR1 reads SQVTM; CDR2 reads ANQGSEA. The CDR3 spans 12 residues. CDR3 residues: CSGGGGLYEQYF.

The chain recombines TRBV20-1 with TRBJ2-3; no DNA is available, so the TRBD2 call from TCRdb remains unchecked. The germline V gene has CDR1 DFQATT and CDR2 SNEGSKA (reference sequence). The CDR3 consists of 18 residues. The CDR3 sequence: CSARGASGGAVGTDTQYF.

V and J are TRBV6-6 and TRBJ1-4; TCRdb returns TRBD1, unconfirmable since there is no DNA. The germline V gene has CDR1 MNHNY and CDR2 SVGAGI (reference sequence). CDR3 size: 13 residues. This CDR3 is CASSSKDPWVLFF.

The chain has TRBV12-3 or TRBV12-4 and TRBJ1-2; lacking DNA, the TRBD1 call made by TCRdb goes unchecked. The CDR3 sequence is 13 residues long. The CDR3 protein is CASTVGGSHGYTF.

The chain recombines TRBV29-1 with TRBJ2-3; the TCRdb call, TRBD1, lacks DNA for checking. The CDR3 runs to 17 residues. CDR1 and CDR2 from the germline V gene are SQVTM and ANQGSEA. CDR3 residues: CSVDGAEIAPRGDTQYF.

This chain connects TRBV6-2 or TRBV6-3 to TRBJ2-1; TCRdb selects TRBD2, and the lack of DNA leaves this call unchecked. The CDR3 extends over 12 amino acids. The germline V gene has CDR1 MNHEY and CDR2 SVGEGT. The CDR3 protein is CASSYLAGVQFF.

The chain uses TRBV28 and TRBJ2-2. CDR1 is MDHEN, CDR2 SYDVKM, per germline. This CDR3 is 17 amino acids long. The CDR3 is CASSSTEGQANTGELFF.

The CDR3 spells CASSFTGTGELFF. The J gene is TRBJ2-2, the V gene TRBV28; TCRdb outputs TRBD1, but without DNA this stays unchecked. The CDR3 is 13 amino acids. The V gene's germline CDR1 is MDHEN and CDR2 SYDVKM.

The V call is TRBV14, the J call TRBJ2-7. This CDR3 spans 12 amino acids. CDR1 and CDR2 from the germline V gene are SGHDN and FVKESK. CDR3 sequence reads: CASSQDIRSPNF.

This chain connects TRBV25-1 to TRBJ2-3; TCRdb indicates TRBD2, and absent DNA this call remains unverified. The CDR3 runs 18 residues. The germline V gene has CDR1 MGHDK and CDR2 SYGVNS. The CDR3 loop reads CASSETLRYGLEGDTQYF.

The chain joins TRBV7-2 to TRBJ2-5. The CDR3 runs to 16 residues. Germline CDR1 is SGHTA and CDR2 is FQGNSA. The CDR3 loop is CASSPRLVEEEETQYF.

This chain uses TRBV20-1 with TRBJ2-1; TCRdb selects TRBD2, and the lack of DNA leaves this call unchecked. The CDR3 contains 16 residues. CDR1 and CDR2 from the germline V gene are DFQATT and SNEGSKA (reference sequence). Here the CDR3 reads CSARDLAGPSYNEQFF.

The V call is TRBV5-1, the J call TRBJ2-7; there is no DNA to check the TCRdb D call of TRBD1. The CDR3 totals 14 residues. CDR1 and CDR2 from the germline V gene are SGHRS and YFSETQ. CDR3 sequence: CASSEGANRYEQYF.

The V and J genes are TRBV20-1 and TRBJ2-7; TCRdb outputs TRBD1, but without DNA this stays unchecked. The CDR3 is 13 amino acids. CDR1 DFQATT and CDR2 SNEGSKA come from the germline V gene (reference sequence). The CDR3 spells CSAGGGPYYEQYF.

This sequence joins TRBV12-3 or TRBV12-4 and TRBJ1-5. This CDR3 has 12 residues. The CDR3 here is CASSPNWEAQHF.

The J gene is TRBJ2-1, the V gene TRBV12-3 or TRBV12-4; the D call of TRBD2 rests on TCRdb alone, since no DNA is present to check it. The CDR3 contains 20 residues. The CDR3 loop reads CASSLRSGLAGGRSYNEQFF.

This chain links TRBV28 with TRBJ2-5. The CDR3 loop spans 14 amino acids. Germline CDR1 and CDR2: MDHEN and SYDVKM. The CDR3 spells CASTKFGDLETQYF.

The chain couples TRBV12-3 or TRBV12-4 to TRBJ1-5. This CDR3 is built from 13 residues. This CDR3 is CASSLTYNQPQHF.

CDR3 region: CASSLEQGAYEQYF. The chain is built from TRBV5-1 and TRBJ2-7; absent DNA, TCRdb's TRBD1 call cannot be checked. Per germline, CDR1 SGHRS and CDR2 YFSETQ. The CDR3 is 14 residues long.

This chain joins TRBV25-1 and TRBJ2-1. The CDR3 sequence is 11 residues long. Looked up from germline, CDR1 is MGHDK and CDR2 is SYGVNS. The chain's CDR3 is CASRQNNEQFF.

This clonotype is labeled medium-sized based on frequency. This chain uses TRBV10-3 with TRBJ1-2; there is no DNA to check the TCRdb D call of TRBD1. The CDR3 length is 13 residues. Germline CDR1 is ENHRY and CDR2 is SYGVKD. CDR3: CAISEWGTHGYTF.

The chain recombines TRBV7-9 with TRBJ2-2. This CDR3 has 13 amino acids. Germline values: CDR1 SEHNR, CDR2 FQNEAQ (reference sequence). The CDR3 loop reads CATMTVNTGELFF.

The CDR3 is CASRYGQGQDYGYTF. The chain links TRBV12-3 or TRBV12-4 to TRBJ1-2; the TRBD1 assignment by TCRdb is unverifiable without DNA. The CDR3 is 15 amino acids.